This TCR beta chain was found in a study of response to subunit inactivated influenza vaccine. Study-level results: New T cells are recruited in small numbers by each seasonal influenza vaccination, according to the authors' suggestion.

This CDR3 has 15 amino acids. Germline CDR1 DFQATT, CDR2 SNEGSKA (reference sequence). J gave up 1 base and V 2 bases, and 5 bases lay outside the gene matches. MiXCR was run by TCRdb on the RT-PCR reads, yielding one entry per CDR3 protein. The top ten hold approximately 11% of the sample, which has about 570,000 distinct CDR3 sequences, around 11% seen once. This clonotype has only one observation. Its specificity is unknown. These data also formed part of another study, on T cells expressing NK-cell markers. From that second work: Scientists made TCR beta cDNA using 5'RACE template switching with UMIs. Several experiments employed an anti-gamma-delta TCR antibody to confine sorting to alpha-beta TCR T cells.

V usage is TRBV20-1 and J usage is TRBJ2-3; 8 bases are shared with TRBD2. This receptor was taken from a man aged 45-60 years who received an inactivated influenza vaccine. The starting material was PBMCs from blood, obtained on the day of vaccination. The CDR3 DNA sequence: TGCAGTGCTAGACCCGGCGGGGGGCGCACAGATACGCAGTATTTT. Its translation: CSARPGGGRTDTQYF.